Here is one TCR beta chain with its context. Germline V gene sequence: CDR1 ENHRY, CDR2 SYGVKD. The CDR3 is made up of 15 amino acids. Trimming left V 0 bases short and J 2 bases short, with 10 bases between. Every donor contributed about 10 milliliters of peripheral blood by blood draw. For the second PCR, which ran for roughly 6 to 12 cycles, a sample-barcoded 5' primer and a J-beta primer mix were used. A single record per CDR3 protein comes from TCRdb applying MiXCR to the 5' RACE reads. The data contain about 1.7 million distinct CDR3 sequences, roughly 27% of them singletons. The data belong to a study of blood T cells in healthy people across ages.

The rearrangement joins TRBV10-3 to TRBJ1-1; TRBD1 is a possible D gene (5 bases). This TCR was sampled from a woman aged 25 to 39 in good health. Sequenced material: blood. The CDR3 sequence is CAISESGGVNTEAFF. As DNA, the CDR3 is TGTGCCATCAGTGAGTCAGGAGGGGTTAACACTGAAGCTTTCTTT.